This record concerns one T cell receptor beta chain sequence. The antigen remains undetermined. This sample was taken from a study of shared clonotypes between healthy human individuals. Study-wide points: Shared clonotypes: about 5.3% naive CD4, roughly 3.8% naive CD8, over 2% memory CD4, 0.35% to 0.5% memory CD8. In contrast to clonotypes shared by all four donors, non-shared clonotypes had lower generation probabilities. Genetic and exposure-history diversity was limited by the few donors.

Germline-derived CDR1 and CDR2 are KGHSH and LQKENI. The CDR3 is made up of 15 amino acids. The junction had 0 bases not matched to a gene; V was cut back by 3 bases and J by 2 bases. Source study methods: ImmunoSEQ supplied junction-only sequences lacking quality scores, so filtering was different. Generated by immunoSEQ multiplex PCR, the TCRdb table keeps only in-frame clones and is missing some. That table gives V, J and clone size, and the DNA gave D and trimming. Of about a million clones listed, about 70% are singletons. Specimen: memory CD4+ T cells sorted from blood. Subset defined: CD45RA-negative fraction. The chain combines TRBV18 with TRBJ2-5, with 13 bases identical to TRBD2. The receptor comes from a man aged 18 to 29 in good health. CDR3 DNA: TGTGCCAGCTCACCGGGACTAGCGGGACAAGAGACCCAGTACTTC. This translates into CASSPGLAGQETQYF.